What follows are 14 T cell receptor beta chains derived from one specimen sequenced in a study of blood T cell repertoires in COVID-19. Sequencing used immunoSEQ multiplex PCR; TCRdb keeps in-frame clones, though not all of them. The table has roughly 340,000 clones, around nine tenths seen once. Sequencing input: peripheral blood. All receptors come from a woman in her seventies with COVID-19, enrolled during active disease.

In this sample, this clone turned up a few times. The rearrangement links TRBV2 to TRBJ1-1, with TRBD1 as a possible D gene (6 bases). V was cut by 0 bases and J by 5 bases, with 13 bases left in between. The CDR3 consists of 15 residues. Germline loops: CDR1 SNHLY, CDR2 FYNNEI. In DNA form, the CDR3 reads TGTGCCAGCAGTGAAGCGAGGACAGTTCGGACTGAAGCTTTCTTT. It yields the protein CASSEARTVRTEAFF.

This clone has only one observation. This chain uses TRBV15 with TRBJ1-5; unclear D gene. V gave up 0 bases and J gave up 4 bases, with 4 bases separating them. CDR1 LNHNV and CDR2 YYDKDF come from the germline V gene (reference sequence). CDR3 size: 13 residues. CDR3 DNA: TGTGCCACCAGCAGAGATCCAAATCAGCCCCAGCATTTT. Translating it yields CATSRDPNQPQHF.

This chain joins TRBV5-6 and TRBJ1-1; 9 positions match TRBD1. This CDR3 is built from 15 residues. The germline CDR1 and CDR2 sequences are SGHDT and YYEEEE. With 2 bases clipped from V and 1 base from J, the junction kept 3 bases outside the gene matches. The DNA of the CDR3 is TGTGCCAGCAGCTTTGGGACAGGGTCGAACACTGAAGCTTTCTTT. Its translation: CASSFGTGSNTEAFF.

The CDR3 protein is CASSTWTSGGVYF. CDR3 DNA sequence: TGTGCCAGCAGTACTTGGACTAGCGGGGGGGTGTACTTC. This rearrangement joins TRBV6-5 to TRBJ2-5, with 15 bases identical to TRBD2. Germline V gene sequence: CDR1 MNHEY, CDR2 SVGAGI. This CDR3 is built from 13 residues. With 5 bases clipped from V and 13 bases from J, the junction kept 5 bases outside the gene matches.

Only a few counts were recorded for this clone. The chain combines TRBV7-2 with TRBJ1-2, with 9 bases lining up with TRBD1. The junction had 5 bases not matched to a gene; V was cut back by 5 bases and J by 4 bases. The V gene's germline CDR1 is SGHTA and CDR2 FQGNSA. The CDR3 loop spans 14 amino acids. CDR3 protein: CASSQDRGSYGYTF. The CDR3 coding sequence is TGTGCCAGCAGCCAAGACAGGGGGAGCTATGGCTACACCTTC.

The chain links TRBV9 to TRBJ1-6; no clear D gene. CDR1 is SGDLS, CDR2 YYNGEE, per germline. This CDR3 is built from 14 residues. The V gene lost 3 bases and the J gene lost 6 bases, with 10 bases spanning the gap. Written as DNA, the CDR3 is TGTGCCAGCAGCGACCGGGAGACTAATTCACCCCTCCACTTT. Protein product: CASSDRETNSPLHF.

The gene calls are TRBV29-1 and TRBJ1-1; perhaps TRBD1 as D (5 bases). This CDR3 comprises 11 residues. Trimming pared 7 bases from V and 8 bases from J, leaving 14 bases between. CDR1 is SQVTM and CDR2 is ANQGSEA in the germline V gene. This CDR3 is CSALGGAEAFF. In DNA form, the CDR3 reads TGCAGCGCCCTGGGCGGGGCCGAAGCTTTCTTT.

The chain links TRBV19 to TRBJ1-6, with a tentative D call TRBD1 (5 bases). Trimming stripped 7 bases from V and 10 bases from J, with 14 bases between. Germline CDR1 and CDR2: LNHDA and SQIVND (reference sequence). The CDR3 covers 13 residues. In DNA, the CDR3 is TGTGCCAGTAATTACATAAGGGGATCACCCCTCCACTTT. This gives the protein CASNYIRGSPLHF.

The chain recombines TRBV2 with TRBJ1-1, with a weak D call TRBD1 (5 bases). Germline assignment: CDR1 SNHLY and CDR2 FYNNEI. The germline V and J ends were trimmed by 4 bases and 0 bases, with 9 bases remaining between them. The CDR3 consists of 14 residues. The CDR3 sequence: CASSATALNTEAFF. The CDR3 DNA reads TGTGCCAGCAGTGCGACAGCATTGAACACTGAAGCTTTCTTT.

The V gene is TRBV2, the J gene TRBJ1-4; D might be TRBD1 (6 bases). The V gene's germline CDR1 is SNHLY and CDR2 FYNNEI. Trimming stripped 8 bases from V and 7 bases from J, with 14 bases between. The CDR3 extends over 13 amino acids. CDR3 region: CASGSGTFEKLFF. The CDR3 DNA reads TGTGCCAGCGGGTCCGGGACATTTGAAAAACTGTTTTTT.

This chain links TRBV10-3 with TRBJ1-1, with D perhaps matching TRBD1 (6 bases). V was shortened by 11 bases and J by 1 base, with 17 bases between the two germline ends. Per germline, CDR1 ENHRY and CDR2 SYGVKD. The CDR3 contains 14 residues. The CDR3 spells CAASREGGNTEAFF. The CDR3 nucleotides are TGTGCCGCTAGTAGGGAAGGGGGGAACACTGAAGCTTTCTTT.

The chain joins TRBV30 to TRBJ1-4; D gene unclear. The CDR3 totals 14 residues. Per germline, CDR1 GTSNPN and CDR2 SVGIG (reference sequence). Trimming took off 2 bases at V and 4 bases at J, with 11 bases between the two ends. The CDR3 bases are TGTGCCTGGAGTAAATTGGCAGTTAATGAAAAACTGTTTTTT. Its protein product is CAWSKLAVNEKLFF. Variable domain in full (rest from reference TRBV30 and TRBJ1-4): SQTIHQWPATLVQPVGSPLSLECTVEGTSNPNLYWYRQAAGRGLQLLFYSVGIGQISSEVPQNLSASRPQDRQFILSSKKLLLSDSGFYLCAWSKLAVNEKLFFGSGTQLSVL.

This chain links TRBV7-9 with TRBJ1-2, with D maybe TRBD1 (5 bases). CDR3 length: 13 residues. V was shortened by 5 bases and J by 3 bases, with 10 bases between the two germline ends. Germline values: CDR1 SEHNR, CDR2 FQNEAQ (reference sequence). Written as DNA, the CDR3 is TGTGCCAGCAGCACCCGACAGCACTATGGCTACACCTTC. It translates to CASSTRQHYGYTF.

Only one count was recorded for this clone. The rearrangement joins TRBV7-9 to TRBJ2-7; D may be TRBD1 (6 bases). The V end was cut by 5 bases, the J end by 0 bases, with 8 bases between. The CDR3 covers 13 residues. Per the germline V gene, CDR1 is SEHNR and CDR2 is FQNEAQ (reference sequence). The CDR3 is CASSPTGSYEQYF. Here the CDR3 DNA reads TGTGCCAGCAGCCCGACAGGCTCCTACGAGCAGTACTTC.